This T cell receptor (beta chain) was profiled in a study of naive and memory T cell subsets. There are many counts of this clonotype. Its antigen is not known. Germline values: CDR1 LGHNT, CDR2 FRNRAP. Trimming took 6 bases from V and 5 from J; bases not matched to a gene: 10. This CDR3 is built from 15 residues. Two oligonucleotides, mixed equimolar, formed the beta constant-region primer covering TRBC1 and TRBC2. Four rounds of PCR amplified the ligated cDNA using nested alpha and beta constant-region primers plus SP2. An oligonucleotide with the SP2 primer and a 12-nucleotide UMI was ligated to the cDNA 3' end. A single record per CDR3 protein comes from TCRdb applying MiXCR to the UMI-ligation and nested PCR reads. The sample carries roughly 97,000 distinct CDR3 sequences, roughly 15% recorded once. The study's findings and limits: A few larger clonotypes appeared in naive repertoires, especially CD8, possibly memory cells re-expressing CD45RA. Each distinct alpha or beta sequence counts as one clonotype.

CMV status came from CD4+ IFNgamma after overnight CMV lysate stimulation. The chain uses TRBV12-5 and TRBJ2-7; 10 bases line up with TRBD1. Sequencing was carried out using naive CD8+ T cells from blood. The receptor was isolated from a human donor in good health. The CDR3 DNA reads as TGTGCTAGTGGCCCAGGGAGACAGGGGGCCCACGAGCAGTACTTC. Its protein product is CASGPGRQGAHEQYF. Looking up the rest from reference TRBV12-5 and TRBJ2-7 gives the full variable domain: DARVTQTPRHKVTEMGQEVTMRCQPILGHNTVFWYRQTMMQGLELLAYFRNRAPLDDSGMPKDRFSAEMPDATLATLKIQPSEPRDSAVYFCASGPGRQGAHEQYFGPGTRLTVT.